This TCR beta chain was sequenced in a study of T cells in Graves' hyperthyroidism and ophthalmopathy (dated by TCRdb to the late 2010s). The study in broad terms: Peripheral blood was sampled at the time of initial diagnosis, prior to any treatment. To identify distinguishing TCR V-J signatures, a discovery cohort of around 100 patients was used, comprising 43 with Graves' ophthalmopathy and around 57 with stable Graves' hyperthyroidism. Prospective prediction of ophthalmopathy was tested in an independent validation cohort consisting of 18 to 20 hyperthyroidism patients and approximately 16 patients who later progressed to ophthalmopathy. The 75 to 100 discovery patients were randomly divided into training and test sets at a 7:3 ratio. In six Graves' hyperthyroidism patients, the study also compared T-cell repertoires from thyroid tissue with T-cell repertoires from blood. After sampling, hyperthyroidism patients received methimazole starting at 30 mg daily, and ophthalmopathy patients received high-dose intravenous methylprednisolone. TCR Vbeta CDR3 sequencing of fewer than 150 peripheral blood samples (over 40 ophthalmopathy, 75 to 85 hyperthyroidism and roughly 17 progressor patients) is reported in the paper.

The TCR beta CDR3 regions were amplified from RNA transcripts. The TCR CDR3 was subjected to a first round of RT-PCR using the HTBI primer set and the Qiagen OneStep RT-PCR kit. Libraries were constructed in a second round of multiplex PCR, after which size selection and purification were performed. Libraries were sequenced paired-end with 100 bp reads on an Illumina HiSeq2000. Per the source publication's procedure: SOAPnuke was used to process the raw data, throwing out any read that contained adapters or uncalled bases, had a mean Phred below 15, or lacked an exact constant-primer or identifier match. COPE v1.2.5 was used to merge high-quality paired reads, and clonotypes were defined as unique nucleotide sequences. MiTCR v1.1 was used to align the clonotypes against IMGT TRBV, TRBD and TRBJ reference segments. Analysis was restricted to V-J combinations with a frequency above 0.0001, which covered 99% to 99.2% of repertoires. The TCS score was defined as F50 (clonal expansion) divided by E x V (chaos), with BLOSUM62-based TCRdist calculated between CDR3 peptides within each V-J. Welch's t-statistics and random forest reduced around 510 V-J features to about 12, which were used in a naive Bayes classifier (R e1071). TCRdb reanalyzed the raw reads on its own, using fastp at Q25 for trimming and MiXCR for clone calling, and kept in-frame beta chains. Entries that share a CDR3 protein sequence are merged under the most common genes and DNA. The V and J calls, along with clone size, are taken from TCRdb and not from the paper's own processing. The table for this sample lists about 480,000 distinct CDR3 sequences; about 22% of them were counted only once. In total, the top ten clones hold 45% to 55% of the sample.

Ophthalmopathy patients had moderately to severely active disease, with a Clinical Activity Score of 3 or more, a NOSPECS grade of 4 or more, and a disease duration of less than 3 months. Patients with uncontrolled infections, other autoimmune diseases, pregnancy or lactation were excluded. Diagnoses were based on clinical symptoms, serum thyroxine and TRAb, thyroid ultrasound and orbital computed tomography. Ficoll-Paque density gradient centrifugation was used to isolate PBMCs from 8.5 to 10 ml of fresh peripheral blood. Trizol reagent was used to extract total RNA, and RNA quality was then checked on an Agilent 2100 Bioanalyzer. Of note for this clonotype: Its antigen specificity is not known. There are no base qualities to consult, and no much larger clone falls within one base.

Trimming leaves V shorter by 0 bases and J shorter by 7 bases, with the junction holding 6 bases beyond the gene matches. Measured from the cysteine to the phenylalanine, the CDR3 is 14 residues long. Here the CDR3 DNA is all that survives: 42 bases in frame from base 1. The CDR1 and CDR2 encoded by the germline V gene (reference sequence) are DFQATT and SNEGSKA. The study at large found these results: A model built on a 13 V-J signature distinguished ophthalmopathy from stable hyperthyroidism, reaching about 88% sensitivity and 81% to 83% specificity in cross-validation and 80%/75% in testing. In validation, the model predicted progression to ophthalmopathy a median of roughly 6.5 months before onset, with around 70% sensitivity and 72.22% specificity. Most expanded thyroid clonotypes (frequency above 0.001) were also detected in blood, a finding suggesting that blood repertoires may reflect thyroid immune responses. No statistical method was used to set the sample size in advance, and investigators knew the group allocation.

Sequenced: blood. The sequence derives from a woman between 65 and 79 years old with Graves' ophthalmopathy. The rearranged chain carries TRBV20-1 and TRBJ1-5; a stretch of 7 junction bases matches TRBD1. The CDR3 sequence is CSARDLQGGQPQHF. In nucleotides, the sequence is TGCAGTGCTAGAGATCTCCAGGGGGGCCAGCCCCAGCATTTT.